This entry describes one T cell receptor beta chain. The data are from a study of technical replicates of blood from a handful of donors. Clones were sequenced by immunoSEQ multiplex PCR, and TCRdb holds only the in-frame ones, with some missing. Of approximately 99,000 clones listed, about 95% are singletons. V lost 6 bases and J 5 bases, leaving 19 bases between the germline ends. CDR3 size: 16 residues. Germline V gene sequence: CDR1 SEHNR, CDR2 FQNEAQ (reference sequence). The chain combines TRBV7-9 with TRBJ2-2; D possibly corresponds to TRBD2 (7 bases). The source of this sequence is a human donor in good health. Sequencing input: T cells isolated from PBMCs. The CDR3 spells CASRFAGAGRTGELFF. CDR3 nucleotides: TGTGCCAGCAGATTCGCGGGGGCTGGGAGGACCGGGGAGCTGTTTTTT.